This T cell receptor (beta chain) was identified during a study of T cell clones after liver transplantation. Overall study: Samples came pre-transplant, pre-randomization before withdrawal, and post-randomization after withdrawal ended.

Comments on this clone: The antigen is not known.

The data were produced by immunoSEQ multiplex PCR, yet TCRdb's version contains in-frame clones alone and is incomplete. The sample consists of fewer than 25,000 clones, 90% to 95% of them appearing once. Thawed unstimulated PBMCs were FACS-sorted by CD3, CD4 and CD8 into two populations. Notes on the study in general: Low donor cell numbers restricted donor-reactive repertoire measurement in two subjects. Donor-reactive sequences fell more than third party-reactive ones, suggesting partial deletion.

The junction had 11 bases not matched to a gene; V was cut back by 0 bases and J by 4 bases. Per germline, CDR1 SGHVS and CDR2 FQNEAQ. The length of the CDR3 is 17 residues. The V gene is TRBV7-8, the J gene TRBJ1-1; 7 bases fit TRBD1. The origin of this receptor is a human patient who received a liver transplant. Some T cells may be transferred from the graft donor. Specimen: CD8+ T cells from blood, collected less than 28 months after liver transplant. CDR3 residues: CASSLAKGQMGATEAFF. The CDR3 bases are TGTGCCAGCAGCTTAGCGAAGGGACAGATGGGGGCCACTGAAGCTTTCTTT. Variable domain in full (rest from reference TRBV7-8 and TRBJ1-1): GAGVSQSPRYKVAKRGQDVALRCDPISGHVSLFWYQQALGQGPEFLTYFQNEAQLDKSGLPSDRFFAERPEGSVSTLKIQRTQQEDSAVYLCASSLAKGQMGATEAFFGQGTRLTVV.